The present T cell receptor beta chain was sequenced within a study of vaccination effects on CD4 cells after COVID-19. The wider study: Before sequencing, viral peptide pools were used by the ViraFEST assay to expand antigen-specific CD4+ T cells. Samples were taken post-vaccine, and their median timing was 72 days after the second dose. General observations from the study: Of the vaccine-induced clones from healthy vaccinees, merely 1 of 255 recognized common cold coronaviruses as well.

Upon completion of 10 days in culture, CD4+ T cells were isolated. Participants completed two doses of the BNT162b2 or mRNA-1273 vaccine. It was on days 3 and 7 that half the medium was replaced with IL-2 medium. In regard to this clone: What it binds is unknown.

Sequenced by immunoSEQ multiplex PCR; TCRdb stores in-frame clones only, minus some. The sample lists around 66,000 clones, around 70% occurring once. Germline V gene data show CDR1 as SQVTM and CDR2 as ANQGSEA. The CDR3 runs 15 residues. Trimming cost V 4 bases and J 1 base, with 15 bases left between them. This sequence originates from a human donor who received a COVID-19 vaccine. The material sequenced was CD4+ T cells from PBMCs cultured without peptide, taken after COVID-19 vaccination. The gene calls are TRBV29-1 and TRBJ2-3; D may be TRBD1 (6 bases). The CDR3 sequence is CSVVTGLLGTDTQYF. In DNA, the CDR3 is TGCAGCGTTGTTACAGGGTTACTGGGCACAGATACGCAGTATTTT.